The clone carrying this T cell receptor (beta chain) was counted only a few times. The antigen is undetermined. A junction boundary mismatches the germline segment, possibly from a read error. CDR3 length: 16 residues. Germline CDR1 and CDR2: LNHDA and SQIVND (reference sequence). This record comes from a study of T-cell reconstitution after alpha-beta-depleted transplantation in children. Findings of the study overall: About two months after transplant, alpha-beta T cells reportedly came from several hundred expanded graft clones.

This sample's TCRbeta library carried unique molecular identifier barcodes. MiXCR, applied by TCRdb to the PCR reads, yields one record per CDR3 protein. The sample contains 700,000 to 950,000 distinct CDR3 sequences, roughly 16% of which appear only once. The chain links TRBV19 to TRBJ2-4; 7 nucleotides agree with TRBD1. This receptor was obtained from a male patient younger than 18 who had a stem cell transplant for acute lymphoblastic leukemia, so the T cells may come from the graft donor. The starting material was PBMCs, mostly from graft donor cells, obtained 360 days after TCRalphabeta/CD19-depleted stem cell transplant. This CDR3 reads CASSTPGQLSSPPVRF. DNA of the CDR3: TGTGCCAGTAGTACCCCGGGACAGTTAAGTAGTCCCCCAGTACGGTTC.